These T cell receptor beta chains were read from a single sample in a study of cytomegalovirus exposure and HLA in healthy donors. Generated by immunoSEQ multiplex PCR, the TCRdb table keeps only in-frame clones and is missing some. Altogether about 140,000 clones are present, 65% to 80% being singletons, with the ten largest covering 1.5% to 2%. What was sequenced was PBMCs. These receptors came from a woman aged 30 to 39 in good health and CMV-seronegative. Each CDR3 is given with its conserved first and last residue. Each record gives: CDR3 DNA, CDR3 protein, V gene, J gene, D gene, clone size. A D gene is named only where the DNA matches it firmly. Some rows have no size entry. The others give once, few or many, or a class for an expanded clone.

cdr3_nt: TGTGCCAGCACCGGGAATGCAGATACGCAGTATTTT; cdr3_aa: CASTGNADTQYF; v_call: TRBV9; j_call: TRBJ2-3; d_call: -; clone_size: -
cdr3_nt: TGTGCCAGCAGCGCCGGAGCTAGCGGGGTCCGGGAGCAGTTCTTC; cdr3_aa: CASSAGASGVREQFF; v_call: TRBV7-3; j_call: TRBJ2-1; d_call: TRBD2; clone_size: -
cdr3_nt: TGTGCCAGCAGCGTAGCAGCGACAGGGTTAAACACCGGGGAGCTGTTTTTT; cdr3_aa: CASSVAATGLNTGELFF; v_call: TRBV9; j_call: TRBJ2-2; d_call: TRBD1; clone_size: -
cdr3_nt: TGTGCCAGCAGCTTAAGATTAGCGGGACAAGAGACCCAGTACTTC; cdr3_aa: CASSLRLAGQETQYF; v_call: TRBV5-4; j_call: TRBJ2-5; d_call: TRBD2; clone_size: -
cdr3_nt: TGCGCCAGCAGCCACGGGACTAGCGGAATCCAAGAGACCCAGTACTTC; cdr3_aa: CASSHGTSGIQETQYF; v_call: TRBV5-1; j_call: TRBJ2-5; d_call: TRBD2; clone_size: -
cdr3_nt: TGTGCCAGCAAGTCCGGACTAGCGGGAGGAGAGACCCAGTACTTC; cdr3_aa: CASKSGLAGGETQYF; v_call: TRBV6-1; j_call: TRBJ2-5; d_call: TRBD2; clone_size: -
cdr3_nt: TGTGCCAGCAGCTTAGACGGCGGTACGCAGTATTTT; cdr3_aa: CASSLDGGTQYF; v_call: TRBV7-2; j_call: TRBJ2-3; d_call: -; clone_size: -
cdr3_nt: TGTGCCAGCAGTTTATCCGGGGTTAACTATGGCTACACCTTC; cdr3_aa: CASSLSGVNYGYTF; v_call: TRBV6-5; j_call: TRBJ1-2; d_call: -; clone_size: -
cdr3_nt: TGTGCCAGCAGTCAGGGGACTAGCGGGAGTAGAAATGAGCAGTTCTTC; cdr3_aa: CASSQGTSGSRNEQFF; v_call: TRBV28; j_call: TRBJ2-1; d_call: TRBD2; clone_size: -
cdr3_nt: TGTGCCAGCAGCTCCACCCGACTCCTTGCCAATCAGCCCCAGCATTTT; cdr3_aa: CASSSTRLLANQPQHF; v_call: TRBV7-8; j_call: TRBJ1-5; d_call: -; clone_size: -
cdr3_nt: TGTGCCAGCAGCCCAGGGGAGCTCCGGGGCACAGATACGCAGTATTTT; cdr3_aa: CASSPGELRGTDTQYF; v_call: TRBV5-8; j_call: TRBJ2-3; d_call: -; clone_size: -
cdr3_nt: TGTGCCTGGACCTCGGGGAAGCGGGGACACGTGGAGACCCAGTACTTC; cdr3_aa: CAWTSGKRGHVETQYF; v_call: TRBV30; j_call: TRBJ2-5; d_call: -; clone_size: -
cdr3_nt: TGTGCCAGCATGGGGCGGGGCACTGAAGCTTTCTTT; cdr3_aa: CASMGRGTEAFF; v_call: TRBV7-9; j_call: TRBJ1-1; d_call: -; clone_size: -
cdr3_nt: TGTGCCAGCTCAAACAATCAGGGTAGTTTTGGCAATCAGCCCCAGCATTTT; cdr3_aa: CASSNNQGSFGNQPQHF; v_call: TRBV18; j_call: TRBJ1-5; d_call: -; clone_size: -
cdr3_nt: TGCGCCAGCAGCCAAGGACTCCCGGATACGCAGTATTTT; cdr3_aa: CASSQGLPDTQYF; v_call: TRBV4-1; j_call: TRBJ2-3; d_call: -; clone_size: -
cdr3_nt: TGTGCCAGCAGCTTATATTACAATGAGCAGTTCTTC; cdr3_aa: CASSLYYNEQFF; v_call: TRBV7-2; j_call: TRBJ2-1; d_call: -; clone_size: -
cdr3_nt: TGTGCCAGTACAGGGTCTGTAGCCAAAAACATTCAGTACTTC; cdr3_aa: CASTGSVAKNIQYF; v_call: TRBV28; j_call: TRBJ2-4; d_call: -; clone_size: -
cdr3_nt: TGTGCCAGCAGCTTAACGGACAGGAACACTGAAGCTTTCTTT; cdr3_aa: CASSLTDRNTEAFF; v_call: TRBV9; j_call: TRBJ1-1; d_call: -; clone_size: once
cdr3_nt: TGTGCCTGGAGTCTGCCGGGACTCCCGAGTGGCTACACCTTC; cdr3_aa: CAWSLPGLPSGYTF; v_call: TRBV30; j_call: TRBJ1-2; d_call: -; clone_size: -
cdr3_nt: TGTGCCAGCAGCAAAGTGCCCTCCGCGGGTAAAAGGAATTCACCCCTCCACTTT; cdr3_aa: CASSKVPSAGKRNSPLHF; v_call: TRBV21-1; j_call: TRBJ1-6; d_call: -; clone_size: -
cdr3_nt: TGTGCCAGCAGTTTACAGACAGGGGAGGATGGATACAATGAGCAGTTCTTC; cdr3_aa: CASSLQTGEDGYNEQFF; v_call: TRBV27; j_call: TRBJ2-1; d_call: TRBD1; clone_size: -
cdr3_nt: TGTGCCAGCAGTGACAGGGATCCCCCCTATGGCTACACCTTC; cdr3_aa: CASSDRDPPYGYTF; v_call: TRBV9; j_call: TRBJ1-2; d_call: TRBD1; clone_size: -
cdr3_nt: TGTGCCAGCAGCTTCTTTGGAGGGGACCGCTCGAACACCGGGGAGCTGTTTTTT; cdr3_aa: CASSFFGGDRSNTGELFF; v_call: TRBV7-8; j_call: TRBJ2-2; d_call: -; clone_size: few
cdr3_nt: TGTGCCAGCAGCTTAGCGTCTAGCGGTAGTACGCAGTATTTT; cdr3_aa: CASSLASSGSTQYF; v_call: TRBV11-3; j_call: TRBJ2-3; d_call: TRBD2; clone_size: -
cdr3_nt: TGCGCCAGGACTAGCGCCTCCTACAATGAGCAGTTCTTC; cdr3_aa: CARTSASYNEQFF; v_call: TRBV10-1; j_call: TRBJ2-1; d_call: TRBD2; clone_size: -
cdr3_nt: TGTGCCAGCCTGAAACTCGCGAATTCACCCCTCCACTTT; cdr3_aa: CASLKLANSPLHF; v_call: TRBV6-5; j_call: TRBJ1-6; d_call: -; clone_size: -